The present T cell receptor (beta chain) was sequenced within a study of T cell repertoires in cytomegalovirus infection. The V and J ends lost 0 bases and 2 bases, in that order; junction bases with no gene match: 5. The CDR3 covers 17 residues. The germline V gene encodes CDR1 SGHNT and CDR2 YYREEE (reference sequence). TCRdb used MiXCR to reprocess the reads, holding one entry per CDR3 protein. The table includes hundreds of thousands of distinct CDR3 sequences, 30% to 40% detected once. Points on this clonotype: Its specificity is unknown.

J is TRBJ2-7 and V is TRBV5-4, with 13 bases aligning to TRBD2. The sample was cultured CD8+ T cells from PBMCs, taken from culture after CMV antigen stimulation. This clonotype was obtained from a human donor in good health (CMV status not recorded). Some clones in this sample may be carry-over from other donors' samples. CDR3 in amino acids: CASSLDLGLAGTYEQYV. CDR3 sequence (DNA): TGTGCCAGCAGCTTGGATTTGGGACTAGCGGGGACCTACGAGCAGTACGTC.